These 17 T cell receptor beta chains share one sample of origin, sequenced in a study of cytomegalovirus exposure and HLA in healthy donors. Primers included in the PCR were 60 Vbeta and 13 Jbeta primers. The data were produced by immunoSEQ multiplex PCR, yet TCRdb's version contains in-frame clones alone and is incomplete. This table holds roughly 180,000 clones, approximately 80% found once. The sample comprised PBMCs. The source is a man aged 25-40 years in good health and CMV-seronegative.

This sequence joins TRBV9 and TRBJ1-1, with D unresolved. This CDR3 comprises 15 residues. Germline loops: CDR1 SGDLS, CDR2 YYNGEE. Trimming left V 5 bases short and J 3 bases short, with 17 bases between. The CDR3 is CASSGKGGLDTEAFF. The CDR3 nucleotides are TGTGCCAGCAGTGGAAAGGGTGGACTGGACACTGAAGCTTTCTTT.

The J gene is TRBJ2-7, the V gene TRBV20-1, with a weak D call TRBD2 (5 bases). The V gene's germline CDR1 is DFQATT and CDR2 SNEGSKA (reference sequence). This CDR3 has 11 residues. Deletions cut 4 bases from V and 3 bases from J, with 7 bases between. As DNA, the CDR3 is TGCAGTGCTACCGAGGGCTACGAGCAGTACTTC. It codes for CSATEGYEQYF.

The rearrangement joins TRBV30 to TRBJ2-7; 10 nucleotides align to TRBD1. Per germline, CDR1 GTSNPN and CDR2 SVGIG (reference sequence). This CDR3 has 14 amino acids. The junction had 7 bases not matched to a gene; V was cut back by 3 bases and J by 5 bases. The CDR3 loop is CAWSPGQGSHEQYF. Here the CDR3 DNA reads TGTGCCTGGAGCCCGGGACAGGGGAGTCACGAGCAGTACTTC.

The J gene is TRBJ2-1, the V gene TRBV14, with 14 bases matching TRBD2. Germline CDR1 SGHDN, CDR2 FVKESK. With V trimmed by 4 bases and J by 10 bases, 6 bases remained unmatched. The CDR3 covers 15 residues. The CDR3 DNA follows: TGTGCCAGCAGCCCGACTAGCGGGGGGGCTCGGGAGCAGTTCTTC. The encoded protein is CASSPTSGGAREQFF.

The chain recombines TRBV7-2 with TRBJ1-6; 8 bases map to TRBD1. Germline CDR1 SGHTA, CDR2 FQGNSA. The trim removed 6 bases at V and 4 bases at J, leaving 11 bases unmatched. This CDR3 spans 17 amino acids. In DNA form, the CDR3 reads TGTGCCAGCAGATCATTGACAGGGGAGACTTATAATTCACCCCTCCACTTT. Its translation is CASRSLTGETYNSPLHF.

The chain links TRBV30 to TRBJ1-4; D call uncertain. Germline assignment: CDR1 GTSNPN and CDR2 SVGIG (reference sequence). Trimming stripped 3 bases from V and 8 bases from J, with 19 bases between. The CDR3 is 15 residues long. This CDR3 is CAWRRKVGRSEKLFF. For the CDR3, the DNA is TGTGCCTGGAGGAGAAAGGTCGGTAGGAGCGAAAAACTGTTTTTT.

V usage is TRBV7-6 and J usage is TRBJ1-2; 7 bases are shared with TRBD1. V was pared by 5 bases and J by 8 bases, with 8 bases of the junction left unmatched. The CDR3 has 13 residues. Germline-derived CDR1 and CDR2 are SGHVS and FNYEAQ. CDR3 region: CASSRDRAGGYTF. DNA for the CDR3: TGTGCCAGCAGCCGTGACAGGGCGGGCGGCTACACCTTC.

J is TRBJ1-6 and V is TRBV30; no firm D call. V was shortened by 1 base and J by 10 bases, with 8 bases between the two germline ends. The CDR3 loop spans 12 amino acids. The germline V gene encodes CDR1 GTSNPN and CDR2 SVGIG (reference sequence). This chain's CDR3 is CAWSDSRSPLHF. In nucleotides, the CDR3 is TGTGCCTGGAGTGATAGTCGGTCACCCCTCCACTTT.

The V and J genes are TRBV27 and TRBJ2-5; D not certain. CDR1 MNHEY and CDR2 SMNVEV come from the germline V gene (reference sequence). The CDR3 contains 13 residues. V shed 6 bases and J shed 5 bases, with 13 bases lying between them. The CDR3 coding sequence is TGTGCCAGCAGCATAACCCCTAGGGAGACCCAGTACTTC. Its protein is CASSITPRETQYF.

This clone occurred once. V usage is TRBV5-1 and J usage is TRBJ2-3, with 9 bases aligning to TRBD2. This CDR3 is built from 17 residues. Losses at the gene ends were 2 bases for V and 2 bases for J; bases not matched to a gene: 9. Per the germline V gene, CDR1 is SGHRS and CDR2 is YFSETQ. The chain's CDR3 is CASSFVAGGRATDTQYF. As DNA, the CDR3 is TGCGCCAGCAGCTTTGTAGCTGGCGGGAGGGCCACAGATACGCAGTATTTT.

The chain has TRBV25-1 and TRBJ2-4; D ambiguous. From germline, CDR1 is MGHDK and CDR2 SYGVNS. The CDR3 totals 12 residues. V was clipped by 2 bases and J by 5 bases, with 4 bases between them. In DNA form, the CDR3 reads TGTGCCAGCAGTGAAGAGGAAAACATTCAGTACTTC. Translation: CASSEEENIQYF.

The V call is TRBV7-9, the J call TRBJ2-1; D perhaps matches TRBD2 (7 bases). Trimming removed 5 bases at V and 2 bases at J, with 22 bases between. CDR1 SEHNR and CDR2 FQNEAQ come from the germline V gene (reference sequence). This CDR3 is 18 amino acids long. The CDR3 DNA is TGTGCCAGCAGCCCTAGTGCCGGGGGGCGGAAAGCCTACAATGAGCAGTTCTTC. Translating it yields CASSPSAGGRKAYNEQFF.

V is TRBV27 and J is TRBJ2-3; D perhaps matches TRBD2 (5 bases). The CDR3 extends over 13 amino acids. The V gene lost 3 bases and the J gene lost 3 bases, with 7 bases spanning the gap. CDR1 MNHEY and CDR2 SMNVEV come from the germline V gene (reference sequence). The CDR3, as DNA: TGTGCCAGCAGTTTTGGCGGGACAGATACGCAGTATTTT. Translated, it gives CASSFGGTDTQYF.

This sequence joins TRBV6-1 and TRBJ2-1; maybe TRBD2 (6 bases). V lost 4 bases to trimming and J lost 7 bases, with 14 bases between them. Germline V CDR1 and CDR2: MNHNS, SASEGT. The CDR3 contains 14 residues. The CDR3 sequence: CASSGSGLLNEQFF. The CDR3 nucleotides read TGTGCCAGCAGTGGCTCGGGACTCTTAAATGAGCAGTTCTTC.

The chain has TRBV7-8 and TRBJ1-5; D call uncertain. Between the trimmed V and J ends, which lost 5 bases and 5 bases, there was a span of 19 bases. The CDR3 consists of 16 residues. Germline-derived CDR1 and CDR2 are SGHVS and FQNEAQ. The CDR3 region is CASSPRTFRRDQPQHF. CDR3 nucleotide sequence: TGTGCCAGCAGCCCAAGGACTTTTAGGAGGGATCAGCCCCAGCATTTT.

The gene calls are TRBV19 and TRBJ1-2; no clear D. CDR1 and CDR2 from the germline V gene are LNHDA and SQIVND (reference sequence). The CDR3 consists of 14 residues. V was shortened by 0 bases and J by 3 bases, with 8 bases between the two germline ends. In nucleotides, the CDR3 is TGTGCCAGTAGTATAGATCGGGGAGACTATGGCTACACCTTC. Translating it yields CASSIDRGDYGYTF.

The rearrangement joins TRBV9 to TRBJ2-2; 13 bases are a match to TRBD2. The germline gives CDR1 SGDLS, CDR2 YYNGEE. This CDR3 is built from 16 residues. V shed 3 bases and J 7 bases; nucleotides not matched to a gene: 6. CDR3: CASSDGLAGAGGELFF. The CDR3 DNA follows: TGTGCCAGCAGCGATGGACTAGCGGGAGCTGGCGGGGAGCTGTTTTTT.